The rows below give T cell receptor beta chains drawn from one sample of a study of T cell repertoires in cytomegalovirus infection. A single record per CDR3 protein comes from TCRdb applying MiXCR to the reads. The sample includes about a million distinct CDR3 sequences, roughly 30% of them seen just once. No antigen has been assigned to these receptors. Material: cultured CD8+ T cells from PBMCs, obtained from culture after CMV antigen stimulation. These receptors were obtained from a human donor in good health (CMV status not recorded). Some clones in this sample may be carry-over from other donors' samples. The CDR3 runs from the conserved cysteine through the conserved F or W. A D gene is named only where the DNA matches it firmly. Rows give clone size only sometimes, using once, few, many, or a class for an expanded clone.

CDR3 DNA: TGTGCCAGCTCGGAAGGTAGAAACACCATATATTTT
CDR3 protein: CASSEGRNTIYF
J gene: TRBJ1-3
D gene: .
CDR3 length: 12
clone size: few
V gene: TRBV6-1

CDR3 DNA: TGTGCCACCAGCACTTTGACAGAACCGGGAAACATTCAGTACTTC
CDR3 protein: CATSTLTEPGNIQYF
J gene: TRBJ2-4
D gene: .
CDR3 length: 15
clone size: .
V gene: TRBV15

CDR3 DNA: TGTGCCAGCAGCCAAGACGGACTGAGCTCTGGAAACACCGTATATTTT
CDR3 protein: CASSQDGLSSGNTVYF
J gene: TRBJ1-3
D gene: .
CDR3 length: 16
clone size: .
V gene: TRBV4-2

CDR3 DNA: TGTGCCAGCAGCTCGTCTAAGCGGGGGGGGGACAATGAGCAGTTCTTC
CDR3 protein: CASSSSKRGGDNEQFF
J gene: TRBJ2-1
D gene: TRBD2
CDR3 length: 16
clone size: .
V gene: TRBV7-6

CDR3 DNA: TGCGCCAGCAGCCAAGTGGCAGGGACGGGCGGACTTGATGGCTACACCTTC
CDR3 protein: CASSQVAGTGGLDGYTF
J gene: TRBJ1-2
D gene: .
CDR3 length: 17
clone size: few
V gene: TRBV4-3

CDR3 DNA: TGTGCCAGCAGCCCCCCGATAAGCACAGATACGCAGTATTTT
CDR3 protein: CASSPPISTDTQYF
J gene: TRBJ2-3
D gene: .
CDR3 length: 14
clone size: few
V gene: TRBV7-9

CDR3 DNA: TGTGCCAGCAGCTTAAGAATAACTAGCACAGATACGCAGTATTTT
CDR3 protein: CASSLRITSTDTQYF
J gene: TRBJ2-3
D gene: .
CDR3 length: 15
clone size: .
V gene: TRBV7-9

CDR3 DNA: TGCGCCAGCAGCGAACAGCCAGGGGTCAACTATAATTCACCCCTCCACTTT
CDR3 protein: CASSEQPGVNYNSPLHF
J gene: TRBJ1-6
D gene: .
CDR3 length: 17
clone size: .
V gene: TRBV4-3

CDR3 DNA: TGTGCCAGCAGTTCTCCCGGGGACAGGGTCAATGAGCAGTTCTTC
CDR3 protein: CASSSPGDRVNEQFF
J gene: TRBJ2-1
D gene: TRBD1
CDR3 length: 15
clone size: .
V gene: TRBV7-9

CDR3 DNA: TGTGCCAGCAGCGCCCCTCTAGCGGGGGGGCGATGGGAGCTGTTTTTT
CDR3 protein: CASSAPLAGGRWELFF
J gene: TRBJ2-2
D gene: TRBD2
CDR3 length: 16
clone size: few
V gene: TRBV6-1

CDR3 DNA: TGTGCCAGCAGCCTGCTTGGTCGGGACCCCTACAATGAGCAGTTCTTC
CDR3 protein: CASSLLGRDPYNEQFF
J gene: TRBJ2-1
D gene: .
CDR3 length: 16
clone size: .
V gene: TRBV9

CDR3 DNA: TGCAGCGTGCCGACAGGAATGAACACTGAAGCTTTCTTT
CDR3 protein: CSVPTGMNTEAFF
J gene: TRBJ1-1
D gene: .
CDR3 length: 13
clone size: few
V gene: TRBV29-1

CDR3 DNA: TGTGCCAGCAGCTCACACAGCTCCCTGCGCTATGGCTACACCTTC
CDR3 protein: CASSSHSSLRYGYTF
J gene: TRBJ1-2
D gene: .
CDR3 length: 15
clone size: .
V gene: TRBV11-2

CDR3 DNA: TGTGCCAGCAGCCCCGGGAGCAGGGTGGGCTATGGCTACACCTTC
CDR3 protein: CASSPGSRVGYGYTF
J gene: TRBJ1-2
D gene: .
CDR3 length: 15
clone size: .
V gene: TRBV5-8

CDR3 DNA: TGTGCCAGCAGTGAAACTCAAGAGCGGGGGGCGGCCGATACGCAGTATTTT
CDR3 protein: CASSETQERGAADTQYF
J gene: TRBJ2-3
D gene: TRBD2
CDR3 length: 17
clone size: few
V gene: TRBV6-1

CDR3 DNA: TGTGCCAGCATGTTAGGTTGGCGAACTGAAGCTTTCTTT
CDR3 protein: CASMLGWRTEAFF
J gene: TRBJ1-1
D gene: .
CDR3 length: 13
clone size: .
V gene: TRBV6-1

CDR3 DNA: TGTGCCAGCCTTAGCGAGGGGGGCTCCTACAATGAGCAGTTCTTC
CDR3 protein: CASLSEGGSYNEQFF
J gene: TRBJ2-1
D gene: .
CDR3 length: 15
clone size: once
V gene: TRBV6-6

CDR3 DNA: TGTGCCAGCAGCCCTATCGGACGGCTTAACTATGGCTACACCTTC
CDR3 protein: CASSPIGRLNYGYTF
J gene: TRBJ1-2
D gene: .
CDR3 length: 15
clone size: once
V gene: TRBV27

CDR3 DNA: TGTGCCAGCAGCTTCGGAGTGAACACCGGGGAGCTGTTTTTT
CDR3 protein: CASSFGVNTGELFF
J gene: TRBJ2-2
D gene: .
CDR3 length: 14
clone size: few
V gene: TRBV11-2

CDR3 DNA: TGTGCCAGCAGCCCCGACAGGGTATCTGAAGCTTTCTTT
CDR3 protein: CASSPDRVSEAFF
J gene: TRBJ1-1
D gene: TRBD1
CDR3 length: 13
clone size: many
V gene: TRBV7-9

CDR3 DNA: TGTGCCAGCACCAACGGACAGCTAGGGGAGACCCAGTACTTC
CDR3 protein: CASTNGQLGETQYF
J gene: TRBJ2-5
D gene: .
CDR3 length: 14
clone size: .
V gene: TRBV6-5

CDR3 DNA: TGCGCCAGCAGCCTACAGGGAGGGGTAGGCACTGAAGCTTTCTTT
CDR3 protein: CASSLQGGVGTEAFF
J gene: TRBJ1-1
D gene: .
CDR3 length: 15
clone size: .
V gene: TRBV4-1

CDR3 DNA: TGTGCCAGCAGCTTAGCAAAGGGGGTTCTCGTCGGGGAGCTGTTTTTT
CDR3 protein: CASSLAKGVLVGELFF
J gene: TRBJ2-2
D gene: .
CDR3 length: 16
clone size: many
V gene: TRBV7-8

CDR3 DNA: TGTGCCAGCAGCGTTTATACGGGGCCTGGCATTCAGTACTTC
CDR3 protein: CASSVYTGPGIQYF
J gene: TRBJ2-4
D gene: .
CDR3 length: 14
clone size: many
V gene: TRBV7-2

CDR3 DNA: TGTGCCAGCAGCCAAGGAGTCCAGGGGGCAACTGAAGCTTTCTTT
CDR3 protein: CASSQGVQGATEAFF
J gene: TRBJ1-1
D gene: TRBD1
CDR3 length: 15
clone size: .
V gene: TRBV3-1

CDR3 DNA: TGCGCCAGCAGCCAGACTGGACAGGGGGTACCCTACGAGCAGTACTTC
CDR3 protein: CASSQTGQGVPYEQYF
J gene: TRBJ2-7
D gene: TRBD1
CDR3 length: 16
clone size: .
V gene: TRBV4-1

CDR3 DNA: TGCGCCAGCAGCTACAATAGGGATGGATGGGGCAATGAGCAGTTCTTC
CDR3 protein: CASSYNRDGWGNEQFF
J gene: TRBJ2-1
D gene: .
CDR3 length: 16
clone size: .
V gene: TRBV4-1

CDR3 DNA: TGTGCCATCAGTGACGCCGACAGGGGGCTGAACACTGAAGCTTTCTTT
CDR3 protein: CAISDADRGLNTEAFF
J gene: TRBJ1-1
D gene: TRBD1
CDR3 length: 16
clone size: few
V gene: TRBV10-3

CDR3 DNA: TGTGCCAGCAGGGGGACAGGGGAGCTTTATGGCTACACCTTC
CDR3 protein: CASRGTGELYGYTF
J gene: TRBJ1-2
D gene: TRBD1
CDR3 length: 14
clone size: .
V gene: TRBV7-9

CDR3 DNA: TGTGCCAGCAGCACTCGACAGGGTCAAGAGACCCAGTACTTC
CDR3 protein: CASSTRQGQETQYF
J gene: TRBJ2-5
D gene: TRBD1
CDR3 length: 14
clone size: many
V gene: TRBV7-9

CDR3 DNA: TGTGCCAGCAGTCCCCTCGTCATTAGACAGGGAGAGAACACCGGGGAGCTGTTTTTT
CDR3 protein: CASSPLVIRQGENTGELFF
J gene: TRBJ2-2
D gene: TRBD1
CDR3 length: 19
clone size: .
V gene: TRBV6-1

CDR3 DNA: TGTGCCACCAGCAGAGGATGGGACCCCATGAACACTGAAGCTTTCTTT
CDR3 protein: CATSRGWDPMNTEAFF
J gene: TRBJ1-1
D gene: .
CDR3 length: 16
clone size: .
V gene: TRBV15

CDR3 DNA: TGTGCCAGCAGCTTAGGTTGGAACCCGACAGGGTACGCGAACACCGGGGAGCTGTTTTTT
CDR3 protein: CASSLGWNPTGYANTGELFF
J gene: TRBJ2-2
D gene: TRBD1
CDR3 length: 20
clone size: many
V gene: TRBV7-8